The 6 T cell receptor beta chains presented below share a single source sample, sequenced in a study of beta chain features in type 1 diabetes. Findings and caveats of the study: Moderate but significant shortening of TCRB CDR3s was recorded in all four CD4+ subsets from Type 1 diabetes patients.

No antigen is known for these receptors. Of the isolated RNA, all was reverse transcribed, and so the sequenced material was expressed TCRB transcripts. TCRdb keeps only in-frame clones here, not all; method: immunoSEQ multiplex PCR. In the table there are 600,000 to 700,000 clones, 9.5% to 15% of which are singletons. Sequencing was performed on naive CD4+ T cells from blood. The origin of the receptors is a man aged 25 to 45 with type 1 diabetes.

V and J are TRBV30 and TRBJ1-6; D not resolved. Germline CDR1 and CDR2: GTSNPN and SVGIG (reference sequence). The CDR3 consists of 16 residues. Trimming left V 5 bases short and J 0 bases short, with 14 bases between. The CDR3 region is CAWYPKVSSYNSPLHF. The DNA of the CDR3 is TGTGCCTGGTATCCCAAAGTTAGCTCCTATAATTCACCCCTCCACTTT.

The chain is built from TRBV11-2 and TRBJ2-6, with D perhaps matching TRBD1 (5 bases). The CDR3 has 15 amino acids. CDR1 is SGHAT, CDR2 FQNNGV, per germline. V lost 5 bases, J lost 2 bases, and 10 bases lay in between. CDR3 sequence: CASSKQGTGANVLTF. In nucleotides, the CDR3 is TGTGCCAGCAGCAAGCAGGGCACTGGGGCCAACGTCCTGACTTTC.

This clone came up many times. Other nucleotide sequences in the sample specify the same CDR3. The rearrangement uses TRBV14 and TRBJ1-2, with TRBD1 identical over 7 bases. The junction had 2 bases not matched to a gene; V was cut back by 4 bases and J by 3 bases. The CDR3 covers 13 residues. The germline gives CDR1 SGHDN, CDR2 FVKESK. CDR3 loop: CASSPGTDYGYTF. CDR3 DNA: TGTGCCAGCAGCCCCGGGACAGACTATGGCTACACCTTC. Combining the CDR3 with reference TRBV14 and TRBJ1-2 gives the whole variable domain EAGVTQFPSHSVIEKGQTVTLRCDPISGHDNLYWYRRVMGKEIKFLLHFVKESKQDESGMPNNRFLAERTGGTYSTLKVQPAELEDSGVYFCASSPGTDYGYTFGSGTRLTVV.

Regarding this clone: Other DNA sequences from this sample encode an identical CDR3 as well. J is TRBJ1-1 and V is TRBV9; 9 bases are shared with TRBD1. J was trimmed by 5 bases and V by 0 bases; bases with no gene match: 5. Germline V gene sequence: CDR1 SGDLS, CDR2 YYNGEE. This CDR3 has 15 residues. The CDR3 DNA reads TGTGCCAGCAGCGTAGGGGGACAGGGAGGTACTGAAGCTTTCTTT. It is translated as CASSVGGQGGTEAFF.

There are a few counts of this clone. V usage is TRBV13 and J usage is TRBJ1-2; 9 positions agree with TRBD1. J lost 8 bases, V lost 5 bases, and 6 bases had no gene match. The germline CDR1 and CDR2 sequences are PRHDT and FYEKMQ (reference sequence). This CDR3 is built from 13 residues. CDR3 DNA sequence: TGTGCCAGCAGCCCCTGGACAGGGGAGGGCTACACCTTC. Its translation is CASSPWTGEGYTF.

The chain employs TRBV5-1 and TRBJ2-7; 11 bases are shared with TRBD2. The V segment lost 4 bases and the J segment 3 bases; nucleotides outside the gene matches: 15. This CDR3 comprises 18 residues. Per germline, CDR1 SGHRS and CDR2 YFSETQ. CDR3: CASSVPTSGASTHYEQYF. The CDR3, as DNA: TGCGCCAGCAGCGTCCCGACTAGCGGGGCGTCCACCCACTACGAGCAGTACTTC.